Sequencing of this TCR beta chain was carried out in a study of cytomegalovirus exposure and HLA in healthy donors. Study-level background: The use of the same platform for the approximately 130 validation repertoires and the approximately 670 first-cohort repertoires was reported by a later analysis.

This clone was observed a few times. The antigen remains undetermined. The donors were part of the validation cohort of some 120 subjects. That cohort was separate from the first cohort, which comprised 500 to 700 subjects. Study observations and caveats: Per published reports, the classifier diagnosed cytomegalovirus status with high specificity and sensitivity. Rarity held for most TCR sequences, but there were some public TCRs that occurred in many donors.

Libraries were prepared by immunoSEQ multiplex PCR; TCRdb keeps only in-frame clonotypes and omits some of them. This sample has under 300,000 clones; approximately 83% occur once, and the top ten carry more than 0.8%. The receptor's source is a woman aged 18-29 years in good health and CMV-seronegative. Material for sequencing was PBMCs.

The CDR3 spells CASSDASGRQLGSDTQYF. The CDR3 DNA is TGTGCCAGCAGTGACGCTAGCGGGAGGCAACTTGGTTCAGATACGCAGTATTTT. The chain couples TRBV6-4 to TRBJ2-3; 11 bases agree with TRBD2. The CDR3 loop spans 18 amino acids. Germline assignment: CDR1 MRHNA and CDR2 SNTAGT. The V segment lost 2 bases and the J segment 4 bases; nucleotides outside the gene matches: 11.